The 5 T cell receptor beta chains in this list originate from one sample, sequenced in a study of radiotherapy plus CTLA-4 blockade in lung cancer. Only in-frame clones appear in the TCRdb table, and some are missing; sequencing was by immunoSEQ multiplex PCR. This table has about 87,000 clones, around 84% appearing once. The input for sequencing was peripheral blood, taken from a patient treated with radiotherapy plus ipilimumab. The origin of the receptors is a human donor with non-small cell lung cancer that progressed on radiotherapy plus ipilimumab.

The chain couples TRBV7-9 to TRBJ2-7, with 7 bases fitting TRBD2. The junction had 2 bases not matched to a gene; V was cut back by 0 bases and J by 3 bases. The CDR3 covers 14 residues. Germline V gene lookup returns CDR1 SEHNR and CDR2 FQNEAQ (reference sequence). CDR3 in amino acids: CASSLAGGSYEQYF. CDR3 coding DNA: TGTGCCAGCAGCTTAGCCGGCGGGAGCTACGAGCAGTACTTC.

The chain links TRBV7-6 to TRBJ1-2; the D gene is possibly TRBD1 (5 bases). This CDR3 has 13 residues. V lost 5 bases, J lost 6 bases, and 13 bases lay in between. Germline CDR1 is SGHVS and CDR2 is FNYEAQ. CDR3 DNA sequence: TGTGCCAGCAGCCCACGGGGGGTGGATGGCTACACCTTC. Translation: CASSPRGVDGYTF.

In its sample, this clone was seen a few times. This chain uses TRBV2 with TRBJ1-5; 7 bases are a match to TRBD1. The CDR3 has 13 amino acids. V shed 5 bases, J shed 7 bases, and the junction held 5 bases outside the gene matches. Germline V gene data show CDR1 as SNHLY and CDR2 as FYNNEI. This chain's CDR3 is CASSYRGSQPQHF. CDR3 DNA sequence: TGTGCCAGCAGTTACAGGGGAAGCCAGCCCCAGCATTTT.

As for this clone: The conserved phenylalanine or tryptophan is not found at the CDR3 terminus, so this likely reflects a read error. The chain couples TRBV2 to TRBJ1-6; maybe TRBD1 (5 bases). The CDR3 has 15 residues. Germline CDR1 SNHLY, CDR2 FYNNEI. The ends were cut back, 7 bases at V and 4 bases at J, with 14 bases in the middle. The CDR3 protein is CASTPAGQYNSPLHL. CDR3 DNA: TGTGCCAGCACCCCGGCGGGGCAGTATAATTCACCCCTCCACCTT.

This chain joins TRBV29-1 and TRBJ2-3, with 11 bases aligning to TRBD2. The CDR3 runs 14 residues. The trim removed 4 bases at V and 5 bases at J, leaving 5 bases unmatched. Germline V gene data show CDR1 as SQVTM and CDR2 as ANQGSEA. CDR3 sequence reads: CSVASGRFEDTQYF. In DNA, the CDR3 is TGCAGCGTTGCTAGCGGGAGGTTCGAAGATACGCAGTATTTT.